The 20 T cell receptor beta chains in this list originate from one sample, sequenced in a study of shared clonotypes between healthy human individuals. Libraries were prepared by immunoSEQ multiplex PCR; TCRdb keeps only in-frame clonotypes and omits some of them. Of some 490,000 clones in the sample, roughly 80% were seen once. The source material was PBMCs. All receptors derive from a woman aged 40 to 49 in good health. Some clones in this sample may be carry-over from other donors' samples.

The J gene is TRBJ2-3, the V gene TRBV21-1; the table assigns TRBD1, which was not confirmed against the DNA. TRBV21-1 counts as a pseudogene. The CDR3 is 17 residues long. This chain's CDR3 is CASSKGQGLRCADTQYF. CDR3 sequence (DNA): TGTGCCAGCAGCAAAGGACAGGGTCTTAGATGCGCAGATACGCAGTATTTT.

The chain uses TRBV6-5 and TRBJ2-3, with D unclear. CDR3 length: 13 residues. Germline V CDR1 and CDR2: MNHEY, SVGAGI. Trimming removed 7 bases from V and 2 bases from J, with 10 bases in between. DNA of the CDR3: TGTGCCAGCACCCGACCTAACACAGATACGCAGTATTTT. Translating gives CASTRPNTDTQYF.

This clone is a singleton in its sample. V and J are TRBV5-1 and TRBJ2-1; D may be TRBD1 (5 bases). V lost 0 bases, J lost 4 bases, and 11 bases lay in between. Per the germline V gene, CDR1 is SGHRS and CDR2 is YFSETQ. The CDR3 consists of 15 residues. CDR3: CASSLGLTGYNEQFF. In DNA form, the CDR3 reads TGCGCCAGCAGCTTGGGGCTCACAGGATACAATGAGCAGTTCTTC.

The chain combines TRBV11-3 with TRBJ2-3; possibly TRBD2 for D (6 bases). V was trimmed by 4 bases and J by 3 bases, leaving 14 bases between them. The CDR3 contains 15 residues. Germline CDR1 is SGHNT and CDR2 is YENEEA. The CDR3 sequence is CASSSGSGRTDTQYF. DNA of the CDR3: TGTGCCAGCAGCTCCGGTAGCGGTAGAACAGATACGCAGTATTTT.

Remarks on this clone: Being one base from a much bigger clone, this may be a read error. The chain uses TRBV30 and TRBJ1-5, with TRBD1 as a possible D gene (5 bases). The CDR3 covers 13 residues. Looked up from germline, CDR1 is GTSNPN and CDR2 is SVGIG (reference sequence). The CDR3 protein is CAWRVLGDQPQHF. The CDR3 coding sequence is TGTGCCTGGCGTGTACTTGGGGACCAGCCCCAGCATTTT. Supplemented by reference TRBV30 and TRBJ1-5, the full variable domain reads SQTIHQWPATLVQPVGSPLSLECTVEGTSNPNLYWYRQAAGRGLQLLFYSVGIGQISSEVPQNLSASRPQDRQFILSSKKLLLSDSGFYLCAWRVLGDQPQHFGDGTRLSIL.

This chain connects TRBV7-8 to TRBJ2-7, with a weak D call TRBD2 (6 bases). The V end was cut by 7 bases, the J end by 0 bases, with 19 bases between. The germline V gene has CDR1 SGHVS and CDR2 FQNEAQ. The CDR3 extends over 16 amino acids. Written as DNA, the CDR3 is TGTGCCAGCACCCCGGAGGTTGGGAGGTTCTCCTACGAGCAGTACTTC. It codes for CASTPEVGRFSYEQYF.

The genes are TRBV11-3 and TRBJ2-7; 7 bases are shared with TRBD1. The V gene end was trimmed by 2 bases and the J gene end by 6 bases; junction bases not matched to a gene: 10. The CDR3 has 15 amino acids. The germline CDR1 and CDR2 sequences are SGHNT and YENEEA. CDR3 loop: CASSLREGAPGEQYF. Written as DNA, the CDR3 is TGTGCCAGCAGCTTAAGAGAGGGGGCGCCGGGCGAGCAGTACTTC. Together with reference TRBV11-3 and TRBJ2-7, the CDR3 gives the full variable domain: EAGVVQSPRYKIIEKKQPVAFWCNPISGHNTLYWYLQNLGQGPELLIRYENEEAVDDSQLPKDRFSAERLKGVDSTLKIQPAELGDSAVYLCASSLREGAPGEQYFGPGTRLTVT.

The chain recombines TRBV5-4 with TRBJ2-5; 9 positions match TRBD2. The ends lost 4 bases at V and 4 bases at J; junction bases unmatched: 8. This CDR3 is 15 amino acids long. Germline lookup yields CDR1 SGHNT and CDR2 YYREEE (reference sequence). The DNA for the CDR3 is TGTGCCAGCAGCCAGGGACTAGCTGTGGGAGAGACCCAGTACTTC. Amino acid sequence: CASSQGLAVGETQYF.

J is TRBJ1-6 and V is TRBV11-2; TRBD1 is a possible D gene (5 bases). Trimming shortened V by 0 bases and J by 7 bases, and 10 bases separated the two germline ends. This CDR3 spans 15 amino acids. Looked up from germline, CDR1 is SGHAT and CDR2 is FQNNGV. The CDR3 DNA follows: TGTGCCAGCAGCTTAGATCCAGGGCACAATTCACCCCTCCACTTT. This translates into CASSLDPGHNSPLHF.

V gene TRBV5-1 combines with J gene TRBJ2-7; possible D gene TRBD1, 6 bases. V shed 0 bases and J shed 7 bases, with 14 bases lying between them. The CDR3 totals 14 residues. The germline V gene has CDR1 SGHRS and CDR2 YFSETQ. The CDR3 bases are TGCGCCAGCAGCTTGGGACAGCGAACAGGGGAGCAGTACTTC. Its translation is CASSLGQRTGEQYF.

The V gene is TRBV11-2, the J gene TRBJ2-3; 9 bases agree with TRBD1. J was trimmed by 5 bases and V by 5 bases; bases with no gene match: 5. The CDR3 totals 14 residues. Germline V CDR1 and CDR2: SGHAT, FQNNGV. The CDR3 protein is CASSQQGAGDTQYF. In nucleotides, the CDR3 is TGTGCCAGCAGCCAACAGGGGGCCGGAGATACGCAGTATTTT.

This clone was observed once. This chain links TRBV28 with TRBJ2-7, with 10 bases matching TRBD1. This CDR3 has 14 amino acids. Germline V gene sequence: CDR1 MDHEN, CDR2 SYDVKM. With 5 bases clipped from V and 5 bases from J, the junction kept 6 bases outside the gene matches. CDR3 nucleotide sequence: TGTGCCAGCAGTCAAGACAGGGGGCGCGACGAGCAGTACTTC. This codes for CASSQDRGRDEQYF.

Remarks on this clone: The sample contains more than one DNA sequence encoding this CDR3. V usage is TRBV5-1 and J usage is TRBJ2-1, with 10 bases matching TRBD2. Germline CDR1 SGHRS, CDR2 YFSETQ. V gave up 2 bases and J gave up 6 bases; unmatched junction bases: 5. CDR3 length: 15 residues. The CDR3 DNA is TGCGCCAGCAGCTTAGGTCTAGCGGGAGTCAATGAGCAGTTCTTC. Translated, it gives CASSLGLAGVNEQFF.

This chain connects TRBV7-9 to TRBJ1-2; D not resolved. Looked up from germline, CDR1 is SEHNR and CDR2 is FQNEAQ (reference sequence). The CDR3 has 13 residues. V gave up 1 base and J gave up 5 bases, with 8 bases separating them. Here the CDR3 DNA reads TGTGCCAGCAGCTTAGACCCTTGGTATGGCTACACCTTC. The encoded protein is CASSLDPWYGYTF.

The gene calls are TRBV29-1 and TRBJ1-4; 9 bases align to TRBD1. The V and J ends lost 7 bases and 8 bases, in that order; junction bases with no gene match: 11. Germline values: CDR1 SQVTM, CDR2 ANQGSEA. This CDR3 is built from 14 residues. DNA for the CDR3: TGCAGCGCAACTTTAACAGGGGGCTGGGAAAAACTGTTTTTT. Its protein is CSATLTGGWEKLFF.

The chain uses TRBV4-1 and TRBJ2-7; D is uncertain. The CDR3 is 16 residues long. Per the germline V gene, CDR1 is MGHRA and CDR2 is YSYEKL. V lost 0 bases to trimming and J lost 4 bases, with 16 bases between them. The CDR3 here is CASSQDPERIGYEQYF. The CDR3 region has the DNA TGCGCCAGCAGCCAAGATCCGGAGAGAATAGGATACGAGCAGTACTTC.

The chain combines TRBV11-2 with TRBJ2-1, with D possibly TRBD2 on 6 matching bases. The CDR3 contains 17 residues. V gave up 0 bases and J gave up 2 bases, with 14 bases separating them. The germline V gene encodes CDR1 SGHAT and CDR2 FQNNGV. In nucleotides, the CDR3 is TGTGCCAGCAGCTTAGATCGAGGCGGGAACCCCTACAATGAGCAGTTCTTC. Translated: CASSLDRGGNPYNEQFF.

This rearrangement joins TRBV6-1 to TRBJ1-5; no reliable D call. The CDR3 runs 15 residues. Germline-derived CDR1 and CDR2 are MNHNS and SASEGT. The ends were cut back, 3 bases at V and 0 bases at J, with 9 bases in the middle. CDR3 loop: CASSDSPYSNQPQHF. The CDR3 region has the DNA TGTGCCAGCAGTGACAGCCCATATAGCAATCAGCCCCAGCATTTT.

This clone was found many times. This chain links TRBV29-1 with TRBJ2-7; 12 positions match TRBD2. The CDR3 is made up of 13 amino acids. The trim removed 4 bases at V and 3 bases at J, leaving 1 base unmatched. Germline CDR1 is SQVTM and CDR2 is ANQGSEA. This CDR3 reads CSVAGLAGYEQYF. DNA of the CDR3: TGCAGCGTTGCGGGACTAGCGGGCTACGAGCAGTACTTC.

This clone has only one observation. A read error may explain this, as a much larger clone is one base away. Other DNA variants within this sample encode the same CDR3. The chain recombines TRBV11-2 with TRBJ2-7; 13 nucleotides align to TRBD2. The V and J ends lost 1 base and 3 bases, in that order; junction bases with no gene match: 0. The V gene's germline CDR1 is SGHAT and CDR2 FQNNGV. The CDR3 has 15 amino acids. DNA for the CDR3: TGTGCCAGCAGCTTAGGGACTAGCGGGAGCTACGAGCAGTACTTC. Amino acids: CASSLGTSGSYEQYF.